This record concerns one TCR beta chain sequence. Its target is not known. The CDR3 consists of 14 residues. Germline trimming cut 8 bases from V and 8 bases from J; bases unmatched to any gene: 6. Germline V gene sequence: CDR1 MDHEN, CDR2 SYDVKM. This sample was taken from a study of beta chain features in type 1 diabetes. General observations from the study: Shorter templates might be favored by PCR, and equally so in patients and in controls. Diminished insertions and augmented deletions at VDJ junctions characterized type 1 diabetes patients. All four CD4+ subsets from Type 1 diabetes patients carried moderately but significantly shorter TCRB CDR3s.

The entirety of the isolated RNA underwent reverse transcription, so expressed TCRB transcripts were sequenced. Measured with immunoSEQ multiplex PCR; TCRdb has only the in-frame clones, and not every one. The data contain a few hundred thousand clones, around 12% of them singletons. Researchers reported sorting CD4+ naive, central memory, regulatory and stem cell-like memory cells via CD45RO/CCR7/CD25/CD127/CD95/CD27. Material for sequencing was naive CD4+ T cells from blood. The sequence was obtained from a woman between 18 and 29 years old with type 1 diabetes. V is TRBV28 and J is TRBJ2-1, with 13 bases that match TRBD2. CDR3: CASSRLAGGYEQFF. The DNA of the CDR3 is TGTGCCAGCTCTAGACTAGCGGGAGGATATGAGCAGTTCTTC.